This T cell receptor (beta chain) was retrieved from a study of shared clonotypes between healthy human individuals (dated by TCRdb to between 2020 and 2021). About the study as a whole: Two women and a few men aged 18 to 49 years were included in the cohort. To increase sequencing depth and limit assay-specific biases, TCR repertoire library preparation and sequencing were carried out by different laboratories using diverse techniques. The study deeply sequenced blood TCR repertoires of about 5 healthy adults to estimate repertoire size and the extent of clonotype sharing between individuals. For each donor, CD4 naive and CD4 memory were each run on three plates, CD8 naive on two plates, and CD8 memory on one plate. Between about 0.8 and 8.9 billion PBMCs per donor were obtained by leukapheresis.

In the case of this clone: Its antigen is still unknown. No quality values exist for individual bases; no much larger clone is one base distant.

The donors were healthy, HIV-negative adults who had no recently reported acute infections or vaccinations. Every donor was a Caucasian adult living in Nashville, Tennessee, USA. CD4+ T cells were enriched through magnetic negative selection, after which naive cells were positively selected on CD45RA and the remaining negative fraction served as the memory subset. Blood was collected by leukapheresis, and PBMCs were isolated by Ficoll-Histopaque density gradient centrifugation and then cryopreserved in liquid nitrogen vapor phase. Purity and quantity of every magnetically sorted T cell population were checked by analytical flow cytometry. From each sorted fraction, genomic DNA was isolated and quantified by UV absorbance on a Nanodrop 2000c. Using the deep immunoSEQ assay, TCR CDR3 regions were amplified from genomic DNA by multiplex PCR. For each cell subset, the extracted genomic DNA was distributed evenly across all wells of several immunoSEQ 96-well plates, and each plate served as one replicate. For sorted subsets, about 200 ng genomic DNA, equal to 30,000 to 35,000 T cell genomes, was loaded into each replicate PCR. Purified libraries were measured with a Qubit 3.0 fluorometer, size-checked on a Bioanalyzer 2100, and measured again with the KAPA Library Quantification kit. Every immunoSEQ 96-well plate was sequenced on a separate single-read 150-cycle Illumina NextSeq 550 flow cell. In the source study's methods: Because the immunoSEQ output held only junctional sequences and lacked quality scores, the filtering could not match the filtering applied to full-length reads. To assign V/J genes and CDR3, sequences were annotated using PyIR, a Python wrapper for IgBLAST v1.9, with IMGT germline references. Reads with weak V/J assignments (E-value above 1e-6), missing CDR3, stop codons, out-of-frame junctions, or ambiguous translated residues were removed. A V3J clonotype was defined by an identical inferred V gene, J gene, and CDR3 amino acid sequence. Percentage overlap between repertoires was computed as shared unique clonotypes divided by the size of the smaller repertoire. RTK rarefaction, the Chao1 estimator, and Recon v2.1 estimates of unobserved clonotypes were used to assess repertoire richness. Generation probabilities for all TCRbeta clonotypes obtained by the gDNA method from several donors were computed using OLGA. TCRdb took over this immuneACCESS table, retaining in-frame rearrangements with V and J assigned. Such tables are incomplete; in checked studies, under half of the missing clones stem from an unresolved V gene, and the remainder is unexplained. V, J and clone size derive from that table, while D and trimming were established from the DNA sequence. Present in this sample are 1,500,000 or so clones, 98% of which were seen just once. Jointly, the top ten make up roughly 0.35% of the sample.

Trimming leaves V shorter by 6 bases and J shorter by 2 bases, with the junction holding 7 bases beyond the gene matches. Looking up the germline V gene yields CDR1 ENHRY and CDR2 SYGVKD. The cysteine opens and the phenylalanine closes a CDR3 of 15 amino acids. Only the CDR3 DNA stays, 45 bases, in frame from base 1. General findings and caveats noted by the study authors: Compared with non-shared clonotypes, the clonotypes found in all four sorted-subset donors had higher generation probabilities. Larger estimated clonotype richness was generally found for naive subsets than for memory subsets. Incomplete sequencing was indicated by rarefaction of sorted-subset datasets, despite the large sequencing depth. Pairwise subsampling indicated that sequencing depth was expected to affect the degree of clonotype sharing among donors. Sampling was restricted to blood, and TCR repertoires in tissue are likely to differ from TCR repertoires in blood. Because the study included only a small number of donors, the genetic and exposure-history diversity represented was limited. When several donors were compared, the shared fraction of clonotypes was about 5.5% for naive CD4, 3.5% to 4% for naive CD8, about 2.4% for memory CD4, and about 0.36% for memory CD8.

The chain employs TRBV10-3 and TRBJ2-3, with 8 junctional bases fitting TRBD1. Specimen: naive CD4+ T cells sorted from blood. This sample's cell subset or site label indicates: CD45RA+ positively selected. The sequence was collected from a man aged 30-40 years in good health. The CDR3 loop reads CAIRPGTGDTDTQYF. Here is the DNA: TGTGCCATCAGACCCGGGACAGGTGACACAGATACGCAGTATTTT.